This T cell receptor beta chain was observed in a study of tumor-infiltrating lymphocytes in primary liver carcinoma. Study at large: Through surgical resection, the patients' primary liver carcinoma was treated.

Production of TCR beta cDNA used around 0.45 ug total RNA together with a constant-region primer. Libraries covering TCR beta were generated through three nested multiplex PCR rounds (using a slightly modified ARM-PCR). For roughly 10 cycles apiece, the opening two PCR rounds ran with TRBV1-TRBV30 forward primers and a C-beta reverse primer. MiXCR was run by TCRdb on the multiplex PCR reads, yielding one entry per CDR3 protein. Found here are some 320,000 distinct CDR3 sequences, approximately 60% of them singletons; the top ten hold roughly 9%. Comment on this clonotype: One end of the junction does not line up with germline, which may come from a read error.

In germline, CDR1 is MDHEN, CDR2 SYDVKM. The CDR3 is made up of 14 amino acids. Germline DNA was extracted too, while blood RNA derived from unsorted whole blood. This TCR was sampled from a man aged 40-55 years with primary liver carcinoma and hepatitis B virus infection. The J gene is TRBJ2-7, the V gene TRBV28; 7 nucleotides agree with TRBD1. Sequencing input: peripheral blood. As DNA, the CDR3 is TGTGTCAGCACCACTGGGACAGCTTACTACGAGCAGTACTTC. Translated, it gives CVSTTGTAYYEQYF.